These 6 T cell receptor beta chains originate from one sample sequenced in a study of blood T cell repertoires in COVID-19 (dated by TCRdb to the early 2020s). Library construction relied on the immunoSEQ multiplex PCR assay. The table was pulled from immuneACCESS by TCRdb, which kept in-frame rearrangements only. Such tables lose some clones; where checked, under half of the loss comes from unresolved V genes, and the rest has no known cause. For this sample there are 250,000 to 350,000 clones; 85% to 90% appear just once. 2.9% of the sample is held by the ten biggest clonotypes. The specimen sequenced was peripheral blood. These receptors were collected from a woman aged 30 to 39 with COVID-19, enrolled during active disease.

The chain combines TRBV29-1 with TRBJ1-1; D may be TRBD1 (5 bases). The CDR3 extends over 12 amino acids. Trimming took 3 bases from V and 5 from J, leaving 10 bases between them. Per the germline V gene, CDR1 is SQVTM and CDR2 is ANQGSEA. CDR3 protein: CSVDAGWTEAFF. As DNA, the CDR3 is TGCAGCGTTGATGCAGGGTGGACTGAAGCTTTCTTT.

This chain uses TRBV18 with TRBJ1-1; D gene ambiguous. The CDR3 has 15 residues. The V end was cut by 1 base, the J end by 7 bases, with 16 bases between. CDR1 KGHSH and CDR2 LQKENI come from the germline V gene. CDR3 nucleotide sequence: TGTGCCAGCTCACCACTGCTCGGGAGTGCACTTGAAGCTTTCTTT. Protein product: CASSPLLGSALEAFF.

The chain has TRBV9 and TRBJ2-3; no clear D gene. Germline CDR1 reads SGDLS; CDR2 reads YYNGEE. V lost 0 bases to trimming and J lost 5 bases, with 7 bases between them. The CDR3 extends over 13 amino acids. The CDR3 region is CASSVAARDTQYF. CDR3 nucleotides: TGTGCCAGCAGCGTAGCGGCTAGAGATACGCAGTATTTT.

J is TRBJ1-5 and V is TRBV30; 7 bases fit TRBD1. Germline-derived CDR1 and CDR2 are GTSNPN and SVGIG (reference sequence). Trimming at V came to 3 bases and at J to 3 bases, leaving 11 bases not matched to a gene. CDR3 length: 16 amino acids. The CDR3 here is CAWSYSRGQINQPQHF. In DNA, the CDR3 is TGTGCCTGGAGCTACTCCCGGGGACAGATCAATCAGCCCCAGCATTTT.

The V call is TRBV5-4, the J call TRBJ2-7, with 7 bases matching TRBD1. Trimming at V came to 5 bases and at J to 5 bases, leaving 10 bases not matched to a gene. Germline loops: CDR1 SGHNT, CDR2 YYREEE (reference sequence). The CDR3 sequence is 14 residues long. CDR3 residues: CASSSGQFVHEQYF. The DNA of the CDR3 is TGTGCCAGCAGTTCGGGACAGTTCGTCCACGAGCAGTACTTC. Full variable domain (missing parts from reference TRBV5-4 and TRBJ2-7): ETGVTQSPTHLIKTRGQQVTLRCSSQSGHNTVSWYQQALGQGPQFIFQYYREEENGRGNFPPRFSGLQFPNYSSELNVNALELDDSALYLCASSSGQFVHEQYFGPGTRLTVT.

The genes are TRBV10-3 and TRBJ2-3; the D gene is possibly TRBD2 (5 bases). Germline V CDR1 and CDR2: ENHRY, SYGVKD. The CDR3 totals 15 residues. Trimming removed 5 bases at V and 4 bases at J, with 16 bases between. CDR3 amino acids: CAISQDSVRADTQYF. In DNA, the CDR3 is TGTGCCATCAGTCAAGATAGCGTGAGGGCAGATACGCAGTATTTT.